The T cell receptor (beta chain) under discussion was sequenced for a study of T cell responses to AZD1222 COVID-19 vaccine. Whole-study results and caveats: Elevations in Spike-specific TCR breadth and depth followed administration of two AZD1222 doses. Without day 14 samples, only post-peak T cell repertoires were studied. CD4 TCRs associated with vaccination spanned spike, dominating at 160-218 and 743-854. Seropositive status at baseline applied to only 6 or 7 AZD1222 recipients.

This clone was counted only a few times. Its antigen is not known. Clones were read by immunoSEQ multiplex PCR, and TCRdb kept only the in-frame ones, dropping some. The data show fewer than 45,000 clones, around nine tenths seen once. Trimming took 4 bases from V and 2 from J; bases not matched to a gene: 11. CDR3 length equals 18 residues. Germline-derived CDR1 and CDR2 are MGHRA and YSYEKL. The gene calls are TRBV4-1 and TRBJ1-5; 10 bases line up with TRBD1. The sequence was collected from an adult in good health. Specimen: peripheral blood, collected on day 0 of AZD1222 vaccination. CDR3 nucleotide sequence: TGCGCCAGCAGCCCCGGACAGGGGGTAGCAAGGCGCAATCAGCCCCAGCATTTT. Translated: CASSPGQGVARRNQPQHF.